This T cell receptor beta chain was sequenced for a study of blood T cell repertoires in COVID-19. In the study overall: Acute and convalescent COVID-19 specimens originated in the United States, Italy and Spain. T cells, B-cell-depleted T cells, or PBMCs supplied cDNA or gDNA.

Losses at the gene ends were 4 bases for V and 2 bases for J; bases not matched to a gene: 10. Per the germline V gene, CDR1 is SGHNT and CDR2 is YYREEE (reference sequence). This CDR3 is 16 amino acids long. Under the authors' procedure: Reference gene primer amplification gave nucleated cell count estimates. Profiling relied on immunoSEQ multiplex PCR, and the TCRdb table lists in-frame clones only, not all of them. V, J and clone size were drawn from that table, and D and trimming were deduced from the DNA. The sample has roughly 34,000 clones; 85% to 90% are singletons. The chain recombines TRBV5-4 with TRBJ2-7; 9 bases agree with TRBD2. The clonotype originates from an elderly man with active COVID-19. Material: peripheral blood. The CDR3 here is CASSHGGGRGPYEQYF. The DNA of the CDR3 is TGTGCCAGCAGCCATGGAGGCGGGAGGGGCCCCTACGAGCAGTACTTC.